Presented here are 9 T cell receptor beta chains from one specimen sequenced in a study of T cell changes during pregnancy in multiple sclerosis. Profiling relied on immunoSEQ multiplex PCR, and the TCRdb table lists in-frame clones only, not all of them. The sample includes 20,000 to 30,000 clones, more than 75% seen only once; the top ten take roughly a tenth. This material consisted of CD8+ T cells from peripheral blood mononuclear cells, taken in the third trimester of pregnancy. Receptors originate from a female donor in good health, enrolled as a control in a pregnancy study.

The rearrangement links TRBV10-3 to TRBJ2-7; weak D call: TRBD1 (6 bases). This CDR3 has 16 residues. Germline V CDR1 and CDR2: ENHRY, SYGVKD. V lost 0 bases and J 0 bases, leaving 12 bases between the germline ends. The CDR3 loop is CAISESRGSVSYEQYF. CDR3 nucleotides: TGTGCCATCAGTGAGTCGAGGGGGAGCGTCTCCTACGAGCAGTACTTC.

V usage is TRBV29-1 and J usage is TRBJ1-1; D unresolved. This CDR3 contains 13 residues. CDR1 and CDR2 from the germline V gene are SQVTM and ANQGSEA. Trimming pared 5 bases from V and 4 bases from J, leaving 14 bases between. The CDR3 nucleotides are TGCAGCGTTTTGCCAGAGACTCCCACTGAAGCTTTCTTT. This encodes CSVLPETPTEAFF.

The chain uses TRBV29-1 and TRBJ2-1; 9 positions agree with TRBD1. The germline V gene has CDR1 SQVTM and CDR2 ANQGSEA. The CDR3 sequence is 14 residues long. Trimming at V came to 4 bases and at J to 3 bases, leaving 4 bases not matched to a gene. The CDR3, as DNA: TGCAGCGTTGCGACAGGGGGTTTCTACAATGAGCAGTTCTTC. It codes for CSVATGGFYNEQFF.

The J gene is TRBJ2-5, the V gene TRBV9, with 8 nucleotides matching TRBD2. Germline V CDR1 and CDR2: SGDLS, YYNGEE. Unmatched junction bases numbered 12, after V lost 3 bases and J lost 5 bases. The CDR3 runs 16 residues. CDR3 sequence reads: CASSGSGDSLRETQYF. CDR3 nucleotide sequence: TGTGCCAGCAGCGGTAGCGGGGACTCACTCAGGGAGACCCAGTACTTC. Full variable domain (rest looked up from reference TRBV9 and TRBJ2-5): DSGVTQTPKHLITATGQRVTLRCSPRSGDLSVYWYQQSLDQGLQFLIQYYNGEERAKGNILERFSAQQFPDLHSELNLSSLELGDSALYFCASSGSGDSLRETQYFGPGTRLLVL.

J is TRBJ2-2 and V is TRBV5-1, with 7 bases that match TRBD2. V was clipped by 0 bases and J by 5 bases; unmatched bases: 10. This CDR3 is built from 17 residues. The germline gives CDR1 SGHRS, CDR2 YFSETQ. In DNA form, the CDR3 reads TGCGCCAGCAGCTTGGCCTTCGGCGGGGGTAGGACCGGGGAGCTGTTTTTT. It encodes CASSLAFGGGRTGELFF.

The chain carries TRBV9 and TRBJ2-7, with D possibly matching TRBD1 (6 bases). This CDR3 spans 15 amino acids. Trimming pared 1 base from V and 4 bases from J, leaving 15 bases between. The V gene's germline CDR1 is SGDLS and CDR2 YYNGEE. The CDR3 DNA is TGTGCCAGCAGCGTAAGCCAGGGGACATCGTACGAGCAGTACTTC. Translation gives CASSVSQGTSYEQYF.

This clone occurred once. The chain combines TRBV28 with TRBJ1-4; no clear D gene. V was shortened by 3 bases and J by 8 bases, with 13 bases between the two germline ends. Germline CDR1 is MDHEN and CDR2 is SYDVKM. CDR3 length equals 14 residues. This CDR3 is CASSLLVLEEKLFF. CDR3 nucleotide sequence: TGTGCCAGCAGTTTGTTGGTGTTGGAGGAAAAACTGTTTTTT.

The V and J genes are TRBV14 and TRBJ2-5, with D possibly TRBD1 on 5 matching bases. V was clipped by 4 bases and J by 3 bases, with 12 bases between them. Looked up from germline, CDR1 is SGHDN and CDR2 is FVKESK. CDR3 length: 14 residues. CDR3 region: CASSPLGPEETQYF. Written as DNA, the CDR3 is TGTGCCAGCAGCCCCTTGGGGCCGGAAGAGACCCAGTACTTC.

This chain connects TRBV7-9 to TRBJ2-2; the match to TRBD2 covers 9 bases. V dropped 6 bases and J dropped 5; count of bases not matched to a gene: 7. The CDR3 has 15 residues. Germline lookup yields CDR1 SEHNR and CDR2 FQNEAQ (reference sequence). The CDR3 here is CASRPSGVNTGELFF. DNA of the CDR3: TGTGCCAGCAGACCTAGCGGGGTTAATACCGGGGAGCTGTTTTTT.